What follows are 21 T cell receptor beta chains derived from one specimen sequenced in a study of control samples from healthy donors and cancer patients. The method was immunoSEQ multiplex PCR; TCRdb's version includes in-frame clones alone and lacks a portion of them. The table shows more than 50,000 clones, with around nine tenths occurring only once. Sequenced sample: PBMCs. These receptors were collected from a woman aged 45-65 years with colorectal cancer.

The chain is built from TRBV5-4 and TRBJ1-5; TRBD1 agrees at 7 bases. Trimming took 4 bases from V and 2 from J; bases not matched to a gene: 15. The CDR3 loop spans 18 amino acids. CDR1 SGHNT and CDR2 YYREEE come from the germline V gene (reference sequence). This chain's CDR3 is CASSEGGRGTRGNQPQHF. In DNA, the CDR3 is TGTGCCAGCAGCGAGGGGGGCAGGGGGACGAGGGGCAATCAGCCCCAGCATTTT.

The V call is TRBV28, the J call TRBJ2-7; no reliable D call. Trimming took off 5 bases at V and 2 bases at J, with 13 bases between the two ends. Germline-derived CDR1 and CDR2 are MDHEN and SYDVKM. The length of the CDR3 is 14 residues. The CDR3 region is CASSIRRNPYEQYF. CDR3 DNA sequence: TGTGCCAGCAGTATCCGACGGAATCCCTACGAGCAGTACTTC.

The V call is TRBV6-5, the J call TRBJ2-7; the D call may be TRBD1 or TRBD2 (5 bases each). The V and J ends lost 2 bases and 1 base respectively, with 12 bases between them. Germline CDR1 and CDR2: MNHEY and SVGAGI. This CDR3 contains 15 residues. The DNA for the CDR3 is TGTGCCAGCAGTTACCGGGACGGTGGATCCTACGAGCAGTACTTC. Protein: CASSYRDGGSYEQYF.

This chain connects TRBV19 to TRBJ1-1; perhaps TRBD1 as D (5 bases). The V gene lost 6 bases and the J gene lost 2 bases, with 16 bases spanning the gap. Germline values: CDR1 LNHDA, CDR2 SQIVND (reference sequence). There are 15 residues in the CDR3. CDR3 nucleotide sequence: TGTGCCAGTAGCCCAAGGGGTATTAGAAACACTGAAGCTTTCTTT. Its protein product is CASSPRGIRNTEAFF.

The chain's CDR3 is CASSLVSPGGYTF. The CDR3 DNA reads TGTGCCAGCAGCTTAGTAAGTCCGGGCGGCTACACCTTC. J is TRBJ1-2 and V is TRBV7-2; D gene uncertain. Deletions cut 1 base from V and 8 bases from J, with 11 bases between. This CDR3 is built from 13 residues. Germline V gives CDR1 SGHTA, CDR2 FQGNSA.

This clone was picked up one time. The J gene is TRBJ1-1, the V gene TRBV28; TRBD1 is a possible D gene (5 bases). Germline CDR1 is MDHEN and CDR2 is SYDVKM. The CDR3 has 11 residues. V was shortened by 8 bases and J by 12 bases, with 16 bases between the two germline ends. The CDR3 is CASETSGGTFF. The CDR3 bases are TGTGCCAGCGAGACGTCCGGGGGGACTTTCTTT.

This clone was counted only a few times. The chain couples TRBV10-3 to TRBJ2-2; D assignment may be TRBD1 or TRBD2 (6 bases each). CDR1 is ENHRY and CDR2 is SYGVKD in the germline V gene. This CDR3 spans 15 amino acids. Trimming removed 10 bases at V and 0 bases at J, with 15 bases between. CDR3 protein: CATQMGGANTGELFF. CDR3 DNA: TGTGCCACTCAAATGGGGGGCGCGAACACCGGGGAGCTGTTTTTT.

V usage is TRBV30 and J usage is TRBJ1-2; 7 bases are a match to TRBD1. Germline CDR1 reads GTSNPN; CDR2 reads SVGIG (reference sequence). The CDR3 loop spans 14 amino acids. J lost 2 bases, V lost 6 bases, and 9 bases had no gene match. In nucleotides, the CDR3 is TGTGCCTGTCGACGACAGGGTCGGAACTATGGCTACACCTTC. Protein: CACRRQGRNYGYTF.

This rearrangement joins TRBV4-1 to TRBJ2-1; 10 bases are shared with TRBD2. The CDR3 totals 18 residues. The trim removed 5 bases at V and 9 bases at J, leaving 19 bases unmatched. Looked up from germline, CDR1 is MGHRA and CDR2 is YSYEKL. CDR3 protein: CASSFYSGAGGGWGEQFF. Written as DNA, the CDR3 is TGCGCCAGCAGCTTTTACTCCGGAGCGGGAGGGGGCTGGGGTGAGCAGTTCTTC.

This clone showed up just once. This sequence joins TRBV15 and TRBJ2-2; D unresolved. The CDR3 is 14 residues long. Germline loops: CDR1 LNHNV, CDR2 YYDKDF (reference sequence). Trimming left V 0 bases short and J 4 bases short, with 6 bases between. CDR3 amino acids: CATSRDVGTGELFF. The DNA of the CDR3 is TGTGCCACCAGCAGAGATGTTGGCACCGGGGAGCTGTTTTTT.

This clone was seen a handful of times. Mismatch with germline at one junction end may stem from a read error. The V call is TRBV19, the J call TRBJ1-5, with TRBD1 as a possible D gene (5 bases). This CDR3 has 15 amino acids. CDR1 and CDR2 (germline): LNHDA, SQIVND (reference sequence). Here the CDR3 reads CASGYLTGINEPQHF. DNA for the CDR3: TGTGCCAGTGGATACTTAACAGGTATCAATGAGCCCCAGCATTTT.

This chain links TRBV7-8 with TRBJ1-4; D unresolved. Deletions cut 1 base from V and 0 bases from J, with 6 bases between. CDR1 and CDR2 from the germline V gene are SGHVS and FQNEAQ. The CDR3 loop spans 15 amino acids. The CDR3 spells CASSLDGATNEKLFF. Here the CDR3 DNA reads TGTGCCAGCAGCTTAGATGGGGCAACTAATGAAAAACTGTTTTTT. The full variable domain, with the rest looked up from reference TRBV7-8 and TRBJ1-4, is GAGVSQSPRYKVAKRGQDVALRCDPISGHVSLFWYQQALGQGPEFLTYFQNEAQLDKSGLPSDRFFAERPEGSVSTLKIQRTQQEDSAVYLCASSLDGATNEKLFFGSGTQLSVL.

This sequence joins TRBV28 and TRBJ2-1; D might be TRBD2 (6 bases). Between the trimmed V and J ends, which lost 8 bases and 2 bases, there was a span of 16 bases. The CDR3 has 15 amino acids. Looked up from germline, CDR1 is MDHEN and CDR2 is SYDVKM. In DNA, the CDR3 is TGTGCCAGCTCCCTGACCGGGACTGCCTACAATGAGCAGTTCTTC. Its protein product is CASSLTGTAYNEQFF.

The genes are TRBV13 and TRBJ2-1; 8 bases align to TRBD2. CDR3 length equals 15 residues. Germline CDR1 is PRHDT and CDR2 is FYEKMQ (reference sequence). V shed 5 bases and J 5 bases; nucleotides not matched to a gene: 8. The CDR3 DNA is TGTGCCAGCAGCCCGGGACTAGGGGAGGACAATGAGCAGTTCTTC. It encodes CASSPGLGEDNEQFF.

The chain links TRBV5-1 to TRBJ2-5, with TRBD2 identical over 7 bases. The V and J ends lost 4 bases and 4 bases, in that order; junction bases with no gene match: 10. CDR3 length: 15 amino acids. Germline-derived CDR1 and CDR2 are SGHRS and YFSETQ. CDR3 coding DNA: TGCGCCAGCAGCATTACCGGACTAGACGGAGAGACCCAGTACTTC. Translating it yields CASSITGLDGETQYF.

This chain joins TRBV19 and TRBJ1-5; possibly TRBD1 for D (6 bases). Trimming cost V 6 bases and J 5 bases, with 14 bases left between them. This CDR3 comprises 14 residues. Germline CDR1 LNHDA, CDR2 SQIVND (reference sequence). CDR3 coding DNA: TGTGCCAGTAGGAATACAGGGTTGGATCAGCCCCAGCATTTT. It codes for CASRNTGLDQPQHF. Full variable domain (missing parts from reference TRBV19 and TRBJ1-5): DGGITQSPKYLFRKEGQNVTLSCEQNLNHDAMYWYRQDPGQGLRLIYYSQIVNDFQKGDIAEGYSVSREKKESFPLTVTSAQKNPTAFYLCASRNTGLDQPQHFGDGTRLSIL.

The CDR3 bases are TGTGCCAGCAGCGTAGGGACCGGGACTAGCGGGAGGAGAGATACGCAGTATTTT. Amino acid sequence: CASSVGTGTSGRRDTQYF. The chain couples TRBV9 to TRBJ2-3, with 15 bases lining up with TRBD2. The V gene end was trimmed by 0 bases and the J gene end by 5 bases; junction bases not matched to a gene: 7. From germline, CDR1 is SGDLS and CDR2 YYNGEE. The CDR3 totals 18 residues.

This sequence joins TRBV5-1 and TRBJ2-7; no reliable D call. V was clipped by 0 bases and J by 2 bases, with 6 bases between them. Germline-derived CDR1 and CDR2 are SGHRS and YFSETQ. The CDR3 covers 13 residues. Written as DNA, the CDR3 is TGCGCCAGCAGCTTGGCGCAGGCCTACGAGCAGTACTTC. Its protein is CASSLAQAYEQYF. Filled out from reference TRBV5-1 and TRBJ2-7, the complete variable domain reads KAGVTQTPRYLIKTRGQQVTLSCSPISGHRSVSWYQQTPGQGLQFLFEYFSETQRNKGNFPGRFSGRQFSNSRSEMNVSTLELGDSALYLCASSLAQAYEQYFGPGTRLTVT.

The chain uses TRBV19 and TRBJ2-1; D gene unclear. Trimming cost V 7 bases and J 5 bases, with 3 bases left between them. The CDR3 runs 10 residues. The germline CDR1 and CDR2 sequences are LNHDA and SQIVND (reference sequence). In DNA, the CDR3 is TGTGCCAGTACCAACAATGAGCAGTTCTTC. Translation gives CASTNNEQFF.

The genes are TRBV10-3 and TRBJ2-7; TRBD2 matches 8 bases. Germline V CDR1 and CDR2: ENHRY, SYGVKD. The V and J ends lost 2 bases and 3 bases, in that order; junction bases with no gene match: 6. The CDR3 runs to 15 residues. The CDR3 protein is CAISEGAGTSYEQYF. The DNA for the CDR3 is TGTGCCATCAGTGAGGGGGCCGGGACTAGCTACGAGCAGTACTTC.

This chain uses TRBV2 with TRBJ2-1; perhaps TRBD2 as D (6 bases). The CDR3 loop spans 15 amino acids. Germline loops: CDR1 SNHLY, CDR2 FYNNEI. Trimming removed 8 bases from V and 0 bases from J, with 14 bases in between. CDR3 sequence: CASQLGGSSYNEQFF. The CDR3, as DNA: TGTGCCAGCCAACTTGGGGGGTCCTCCTACAATGAGCAGTTCTTC.